This T cell receptor beta chain stems from a study of blood T cell repertoires in COVID-19. The CDR3 runs 15 residues. Libraries were prepared by immunoSEQ multiplex PCR; TCRdb keeps only in-frame clonotypes and omits some of them. The sample gives about 190,000 clones, around four fifths of which show up once; about 5% is in the top ten. The TCR was taken from a woman aged 25 to 45 with acute or convalescent COVID-19. Specimen: peripheral blood. The chain uses TRBV21-1 and TRBJ1-2. TRBV21-1 is a pseudogene. CDR3 amino acids: CAASDHWLRGYGYTF. The CDR3, as DNA: TGTGCCGCCTCAGATCACTGGCTACGAGGCTATGGCTACACCTTC.